The entry below gives a single TCR beta chain sequence along with its context. Its antigen is still unknown. TCRdb's table, derived via immunoSEQ multiplex PCR, lists solely in-frame clones and lacks some. The repertoire holds 150,000 to 200,000 clones, with about 92% as singletons. The CDR3 contains 13 residues. V dropped 6 bases and J dropped 6; count of bases not matched to a gene: 5. Germline V CDR1 and CDR2: MDHEN, SYDVKM. The sample originates from a study of T cell responses to AZD1222 COVID-19 vaccine. Study-wide findings and caveats: Clonal diversity was possibly underestimated; the donors were predominantly white British and more often female.

This TCR was sampled from an adult who received the MenACWY meningococcal vaccine as a control. The rearrangement joins TRBV28 to TRBJ1-1, with 9 bases fitting TRBD1. The starting material was peripheral blood, obtained 28 days after the second dose of the MenACWY control vaccine. The CDR3 loop reads CASRDRGRAEAFF. The CDR3 DNA follows: TGTGCCAGCAGGGACAGGGGAAGGGCTGAAGCTTTCTTT.